This is a list of T cell receptor beta chains from one sample in a study of T-cell reconstitution after alpha-beta-depleted transplantation in children. In TCRdb, the PCR reads were re-called with MiXCR into one record per CDR3 protein. The table includes approximately 520,000 distinct CDR3 sequences, roughly 10% detected once. The sequencing here drew on PBMCs, mostly from graft donor cells, taken 180 days after TCRalphabeta/CD19-depleted stem cell transplant. These TCRs come from a female patient aged 2 to 10 who had a stem cell transplant for aplastic anemia, so the T cells may come from the graft donor. CDR3s include the opening cysteine and the closing phenylalanine or tryptophan. Fields, in order: clone size, V gene, J gene, D gene, CDR3 protein, CDR3 DNA. D genes are given only for firm matches. Part of the rows lack a size; the others show once, few, many or a class for expanded clones.

clone_size: many
v_call: TRBV5-1
j_call: TRBJ2-7
d_call: TRBD1
cdr3_aa: CASSFGQGAWEQYF
cdr3_nt: TGCGCCAGCAGCTTCGGACAGGGGGCCTGGGAGCAGTACTTC

clone_size: NA
v_call: TRBV7-2
j_call: TRBJ2-1
d_call: NA
cdr3_aa: CASSSGPIYNEQFF
cdr3_nt: TGTGCCAGCAGCTCTGGACCCATCTACAATGAGCAGTTCTTC

clone_size: NA
v_call: TRBV20-1
j_call: TRBJ1-5
d_call: NA
cdr3_aa: CSAVVQGQPQHF
cdr3_nt: TGCAGTGCCGTAGTTCAGGGACAGCCCCAGCATTTT

clone_size: few
v_call: TRBV18
j_call: TRBJ2-5
d_call: TRBD1
cdr3_aa: CASSPTGTGYETQYF
cdr3_nt: TGTGCCAGCTCACCCACGGGGACAGGGTATGAGACCCAGTACTTC

clone_size: NA
v_call: TRBV10-3
j_call: TRBJ2-2
d_call: TRBD2
cdr3_aa: CAISELGASGRQNTGELFF
cdr3_nt: TGTGCCATCAGTGAGCTGGGGGCTAGCGGGAGACAAAACACCGGGGAGCTGTTTTTT

clone_size: few
v_call: TRBV29-1
j_call: TRBJ1-1
d_call: NA
cdr3_aa: CSVEKNTEAFF
cdr3_nt: TGCAGCGTTGAGAAAAACACTGAAGCTTTCTTT

clone_size: NA
v_call: TRBV7-9
j_call: TRBJ2-4
d_call: NA
cdr3_aa: CASSLGGRGGNIQYF
cdr3_nt: TGTGCCAGCAGCTTAGGGGGCCGCGGAGGGAACATTCAGTACTTC

clone_size: NA
v_call: TRBV5-5
j_call: TRBJ1-5
d_call: TRBD1
cdr3_aa: CASSSDQGALGLSQPQHF
cdr3_nt: TGTGCCAGCAGCTCGGACCAGGGGGCGCTGGGGCTAAGCCAGCCCCAGCATTTT

clone_size: NA
v_call: TRBV20-1
j_call: TRBJ2-2
d_call: NA
cdr3_aa: CSARGYGSATGELFF
cdr3_nt: TGCAGTGCTAGAGGTTACGGGAGTGCAACCGGGGAGCTGTTTTTT

clone_size: NA
v_call: TRBV6-2/TRBV6-3
j_call: TRBJ2-1
d_call: TRBD2
cdr3_aa: CASARGTSGRGEQFF
cdr3_nt: TGTGCCAGCGCAAGAGGCACTAGCGGGAGGGGGGAGCAGTTCTTC

clone_size: NA
v_call: TRBV15
j_call: TRBJ2-1
d_call: TRBD2
cdr3_aa: CATSRGLGGSNEQFF
cdr3_nt: TGTGCCACCAGCAGAGGACTCGGCGGGAGCAATGAGCAGTTCTTC

clone_size: few
v_call: TRBV20-1
j_call: TRBJ2-3
d_call: NA
cdr3_aa: CSARSGGGDTQYF
cdr3_nt: TGCAGTGCTAGGTCCGGGGGAGGAGATACGCAGTATTTT

clone_size: many
v_call: TRBV2
j_call: TRBJ2-7
d_call: NA
cdr3_aa: CATMDSRSYEQYF
cdr3_nt: TGTGCCACCATGGACAGTCGTTCCTACGAGCAGTACTTC

clone_size: NA
v_call: TRBV29-1
j_call: TRBJ2-1
d_call: TRBD2
cdr3_aa: CSGSKRERNEQFF
cdr3_nt: TGCAGCGGATCAAAGCGGGAGCGGAATGAGCAGTTCTTC

clone_size: NA
v_call: TRBV18
j_call: TRBJ2-2
d_call: TRBD2
cdr3_aa: CASSPPGLAGTGELFF
cdr3_nt: TGTGCCAGCTCACCTCCGGGACTAGCGGGCACCGGGGAGCTGTTTTTT

clone_size: NA
v_call: TRBV15
j_call: TRBJ1-5
d_call: NA
cdr3_aa: CATSLSYSNQPQHF
cdr3_nt: TGTGCCACCAGCTTAAGTTATAGCAATCAGCCCCAGCATTTT

clone_size: few
v_call: TRBV7-9
j_call: TRBJ2-2
d_call: NA
cdr3_aa: CASSFGDRNTGELFF
cdr3_nt: TGTGCCAGCAGCTTCGGAGACCGAAACACCGGGGAGCTGTTTTTT

clone_size: many
v_call: TRBV29-1
j_call: TRBJ1-2
d_call: TRBD1
cdr3_aa: CSVEWDSDYGYTF
cdr3_nt: TGCAGCGTTGAATGGGACAGTGACTATGGCTACACCTTC

clone_size: many
v_call: TRBV12-3/TRBV12-4
j_call: TRBJ2-1
d_call: TRBD1
cdr3_aa: CASSNRDRGYNEQFF
cdr3_nt: TGTGCCAGCAGTAACCGGGACAGGGGATACAATGAGCAGTTCTTC

clone_size: NA
v_call: TRBV28
j_call: TRBJ1-1
d_call: NA
cdr3_aa: CASIPLGLTNAEAFF
cdr3_nt: TGTGCCAGCATCCCCCTTGGCCTTACAAACGCTGAAGCTTTCTTT

clone_size: many
v_call: TRBV10-3
j_call: TRBJ2-7
d_call: TRBD2
cdr3_aa: CAISPTGAGGPNEQYF
cdr3_nt: TGTGCCATCAGCCCTACGGGAGCGGGGGGGCCTAACGAGCAGTACTTC

clone_size: NA
v_call: TRBV18
j_call: TRBJ1-5
d_call: NA
cdr3_aa: CASSRTDSNQPQHF
cdr3_nt: TGTGCCAGCTCAAGGACAGATAGCAATCAGCCCCAGCATTTT

clone_size: NA
v_call: TRBV29-1
j_call: TRBJ2-1
d_call: NA
cdr3_aa: CSVDLVNNEQFF
cdr3_nt: TGCAGCGTTGACTTGGTCAACAATGAGCAGTTCTTC

clone_size: few
v_call: TRBV11-2
j_call: TRBJ2-2
d_call: NA
cdr3_aa: CASSLLRGVNTGELFF
cdr3_nt: TGTGCCAGCAGCTTACTCCGGGGAGTGAACACCGGGGAGCTGTTTTTT

clone_size: few
v_call: TRBV29-1
j_call: TRBJ2-1
d_call: TRBD2
cdr3_aa: CSVWVLAGGPGDEQFF
cdr3_nt: TGCAGCGTGTGGGTCTTAGCGGGAGGGCCGGGCGATGAGCAGTTCTTC

clone_size: few
v_call: TRBV28
j_call: TRBJ2-5
d_call: NA
cdr3_aa: CASSFFPETQYF
cdr3_nt: TGTGCCAGCAGTTTTTTCCCAGAGACCCAGTACTTC

clone_size: few
v_call: TRBV4-3
j_call: TRBJ2-3
d_call: NA
cdr3_aa: CASSQDGRKTQYF
cdr3_nt: TGCGCCAGCAGCCAAGATGGTAGGAAGACGCAGTATTTT

clone_size: NA
v_call: TRBV4-3
j_call: TRBJ2-3
d_call: TRBD1
cdr3_aa: CASSQSEDRGTDTQYF
cdr3_nt: TGCGCCAGCAGCCAGTCGGAGGACAGGGGTACAGATACGCAGTATTTT

clone_size: many
v_call: TRBV12-3/TRBV12-4
j_call: TRBJ1-1
d_call: NA
cdr3_aa: CASSFLDKNTEAFF
cdr3_nt: TGTGCCAGCAGTTTTTTGGACAAAAACACTGAAGCTTTCTTT

clone_size: NA
v_call: TRBV6-5
j_call: TRBJ1-1
d_call: NA
cdr3_aa: CASSYSSGFTEAFF
cdr3_nt: TGTGCCAGCAGTTACTCATCTGGGTTCACTGAAGCTTTCTTT

clone_size: few
v_call: TRBV7-2
j_call: TRBJ1-5
d_call: NA
cdr3_aa: CASSLERGAGGPQHF
cdr3_nt: TGTGCCAGCAGCTTAGAAAGGGGCGCGGGTGGGCCCCAGCATTTT

clone_size: NA
v_call: TRBV10-3
j_call: TRBJ2-1
d_call: TRBD1
cdr3_aa: CAISDWGQGNNEQFF
cdr3_nt: TGTGCCATCAGTGATTGGGGACAGGGAAACAATGAGCAGTTCTTC

clone_size: NA
v_call: TRBV5-1
j_call: TRBJ1-1
d_call: TRBD1
cdr3_aa: CASSPGTGGAFEAFF
cdr3_nt: TGCGCCAGCAGCCCAGGGACAGGGGGCGCGTTTGAAGCTTTCTTT

clone_size: NA
v_call: TRBV24-1
j_call: TRBJ2-2
d_call: NA
cdr3_aa: CATSDFNGELFF
cdr3_nt: TGTGCCACCAGTGATTTTAACGGGGAGCTGTTTTTT

clone_size: many
v_call: TRBV7-2
j_call: TRBJ2-3
d_call: TRBD2
cdr3_aa: CASSLVLWLAGIDTQYF
cdr3_nt: TGTGCCAGCAGCTTAGTCTTATGGCTAGCGGGAATCGATACGCAGTATTTT

clone_size: few
v_call: TRBV7-2
j_call: TRBJ1-2
d_call: NA
cdr3_aa: CASSLALGVRPGYTF
cdr3_nt: TGTGCCAGCAGCTTAGCGTTAGGGGTCAGACCGGGCTACACCTTC

clone_size: NA
v_call: TRBV5-6
j_call: TRBJ1-5
d_call: NA
cdr3_aa: CASSFSPYSNQPQHF
cdr3_nt: TGTGCCAGCAGCTTCAGCCCCTATAGCAATCAGCCCCAGCATTTT

clone_size: NA
v_call: TRBV6-2/TRBV6-3
j_call: TRBJ1-2
d_call: NA
cdr3_aa: CASTSGTRYGYTF
cdr3_nt: TGTGCCAGCACATCAGGGACACGGTATGGCTACACCTTC

clone_size: many
v_call: TRBV7-9
j_call: TRBJ1-4
d_call: NA
cdr3_aa: CASSLESGEKLFF
cdr3_nt: TGTGCCAGCAGCTTAGAGTCTGGAGAAAAACTGTTTTTT

clone_size: many
v_call: TRBV5-1
j_call: TRBJ2-1
d_call: NA
cdr3_aa: CASSRDIPSSYNEQFF
cdr3_nt: TGCGCCAGCAGCCGGGACATTCCGAGCTCCTACAATGAGCAGTTCTTC

clone_size: many
v_call: TRBV5-1
j_call: TRBJ1-3
d_call: NA
cdr3_aa: CASSTSGTGNTIYF
cdr3_nt: TGCGCCAGCAGCACGTCAGGAACTGGAAACACCATATATTTT

clone_size: many
v_call: TRBV10-3
j_call: TRBJ1-1
d_call: NA
cdr3_aa: CAISEPPRMNTEAFF
cdr3_nt: TGTGCCATCAGTGAGCCACCCCGGATGAACACTGAAGCTTTCTTT

clone_size: few
v_call: TRBV6-5
j_call: TRBJ2-2
d_call: NA
cdr3_aa: CASSYRVTGGELFF
cdr3_nt: TGTGCCAGCAGTTACCGGGTAACCGGCGGGGAGCTGTTTTTT

clone_size: few
v_call: TRBV19
j_call: TRBJ1-4
d_call: NA
cdr3_aa: CASSKTQGSANEKLFF
cdr3_nt: TGTGCCAGTAGTAAAACCCAGGGATCAGCTAATGAAAAACTGTTTTTT

clone_size: few
v_call: TRBV28
j_call: TRBJ1-1
d_call: NA
cdr3_aa: CASKQVNTEAFF
cdr3_nt: TGTGCCAGCAAACAGGTCAACACTGAAGCTTTCTTT

clone_size: NA
v_call: TRBV6-2/TRBV6-3
j_call: TRBJ2-3
d_call: NA
cdr3_aa: CASSYLSGADTQYF
cdr3_nt: TGTGCCAGCAGTTACTTATCGGGAGCAGATACGCAGTATTTT

clone_size: NA
v_call: TRBV14
j_call: TRBJ2-7
d_call: TRBD2
cdr3_aa: CASSQEIAGGTYEQYF
cdr3_nt: TGTGCCAGCAGCCAAGAGATCGCGGGAGGAACCTACGAGCAGTACTTC

clone_size: few
v_call: TRBV5-1
j_call: TRBJ2-4
d_call: TRBD2
cdr3_aa: CASSLAWTSGIDIQYF
cdr3_nt: TGCGCCAGCAGCTTGGCTTGGACTAGCGGGATCGACATTCAGTACTTC

clone_size: NA
v_call: TRBV6-1
j_call: TRBJ2-2
d_call: NA
cdr3_aa: CASSSSWTSYTGELFF
cdr3_nt: TGTGCCAGCAGCAGTTCTTGGACGAGCTACACCGGGGAGCTGTTTTTT

clone_size: NA
v_call: TRBV29-1
j_call: TRBJ1-1
d_call: NA
cdr3_aa: CSVAARFGTEAFF
cdr3_nt: TGCAGCGTTGCAGCCCGGTTTGGCACTGAAGCTTTCTTT

clone_size: NA
v_call: TRBV6-2/TRBV6-3
j_call: TRBJ2-1
d_call: NA
cdr3_aa: CASLPGAQPYNEQFF
cdr3_nt: TGTGCCAGCCTTCCAGGGGCGCAACCCTACAATGAGCAGTTCTTC

clone_size: medium-sized
v_call: TRBV9
j_call: TRBJ2-7
d_call: NA
cdr3_aa: CASEGDSYEQYF
cdr3_nt: TGTGCCAGCGAGGGGGATAGTTACGAGCAGTACTTC

clone_size: many
v_call: TRBV7-2
j_call: TRBJ1-2
d_call: NA
cdr3_aa: CASSLVREGYTF
cdr3_nt: TGTGCCAGCAGCTTAGTCCGGGAGGGCTACACCTTC

clone_size: NA
v_call: TRBV28
j_call: TRBJ1-2
d_call: NA
cdr3_aa: CASSRTRGYTF
cdr3_nt: TGTGCCAGCAGCCGTACCAGGGGCTACACCTTC

clone_size: few
v_call: TRBV28
j_call: TRBJ1-2
d_call: NA
cdr3_aa: CASSPPDSNNYGYTF
cdr3_nt: TGTGCCAGCAGTCCCCCGGACAGCAATAACTATGGCTACACCTTC